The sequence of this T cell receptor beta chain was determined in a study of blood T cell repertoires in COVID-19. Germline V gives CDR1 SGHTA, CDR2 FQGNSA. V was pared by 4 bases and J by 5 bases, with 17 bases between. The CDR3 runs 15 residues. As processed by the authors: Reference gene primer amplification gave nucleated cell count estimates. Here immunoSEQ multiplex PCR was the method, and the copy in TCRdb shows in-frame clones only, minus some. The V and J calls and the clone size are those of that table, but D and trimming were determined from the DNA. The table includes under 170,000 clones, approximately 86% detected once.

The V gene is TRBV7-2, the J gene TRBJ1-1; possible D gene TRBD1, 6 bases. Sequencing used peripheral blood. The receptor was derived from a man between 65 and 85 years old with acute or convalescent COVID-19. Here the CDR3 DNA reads TGTGCCAGCAGCTCACTGACAGGTCGGCGGACTGAAGCTTTCTTT. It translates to CASSSLTGRRTEAFF.